This T cell receptor (beta chain) was sequenced in a study of blood T cell repertoires in COVID-19. This CDR3 region has 12 residues. Trimming took off 10 bases at V and 5 bases at J, with 12 bases between the two ends. Germline V gives CDR1 MDHEN, CDR2 SYDVKM. In the original analysis: Amplification of reference gene primers provided the estimated nucleated cell counts. Assay: immunoSEQ multiplex PCR; the TCRdb copy retains only in-frame clones and omits some. Clonal size and the V and J genes are those of that table, whereas D and trimming came from the DNA. The table lists around 28,000 clones, less than 80% of them singletons.

The source of this sequence is a man aged 70 or older with acute or convalescent COVID-19. The chain joins TRBV28 to TRBJ1-5, with D unresolved. The sequenced sample was peripheral blood. CDR3 protein: CATNAGYQPQHF. The CDR3 DNA follows: TGTGCCACCAATGCGGGGTATCAGCCCCAGCATTTT.